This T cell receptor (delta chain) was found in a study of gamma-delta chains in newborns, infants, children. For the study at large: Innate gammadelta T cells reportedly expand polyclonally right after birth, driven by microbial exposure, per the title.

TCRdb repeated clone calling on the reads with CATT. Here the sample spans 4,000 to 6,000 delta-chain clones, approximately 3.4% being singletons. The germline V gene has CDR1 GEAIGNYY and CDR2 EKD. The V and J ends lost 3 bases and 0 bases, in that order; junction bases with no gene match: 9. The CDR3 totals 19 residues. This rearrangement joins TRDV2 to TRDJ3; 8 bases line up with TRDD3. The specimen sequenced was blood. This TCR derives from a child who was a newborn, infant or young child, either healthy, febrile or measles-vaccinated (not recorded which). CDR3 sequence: CACDALLGASSWDTRQMFF. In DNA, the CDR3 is TGTGCCTGTGACGCCTTACTGGGGGCCAGCTCCTGGGACACCCGACAGATGTTTTTC.